These 20 T cell receptor beta chains were all obtained from the same sample, sequenced in a study of blood T cell repertoires in COVID-19. Method: immunoSEQ multiplex PCR; TCRdb's copy keeps in-frame clones and lacks some. In the table there are more than 150,000 clones, roughly nine tenths of which are singletons. Input material: PBMCs or T cells enriched from blood (not recorded which). The origin of the receptors is a woman in her thirties who had recovered from COVID-19.

This chain connects TRBV15 to TRBJ2-7, with a tentative D call TRBD1 (5 bases). The V end lost 0 bases, the J end lost 1 base, and 10 bases lay between the germline ends. The CDR3 totals 15 residues. Germline V gene lookup returns CDR1 LNHNV and CDR2 YYDKDF (reference sequence). CDR3 nucleotides: TGTGCCACCAGCAGAGATCTCAGGGTGTCCTACGAGCAGTACTTC. Encoded protein: CATSRDLRVSYEQYF.

The chain carries TRBV7-3 and TRBJ2-6, with D possibly TRBD1 on 6 matching bases. This CDR3 contains 15 residues. Trimming pared 3 bases from V and 4 bases from J, leaving 10 bases between. The germline gives CDR1 SGHTA, CDR2 FQGTGA. CDR3 DNA sequence: TGTGCCAGCAGCTTCACAGGGTCAGGGGCCAACGTCCTGACTTTC. Translation: CASSFTGSGANVLTF.

The chain carries TRBV15 and TRBJ1-6; possibly TRBD1 for D (6 bases). The V end lost 5 bases, the J end lost 0 bases, and 11 bases lay between the germline ends. There are 16 residues in the CDR3. The germline V gene encodes CDR1 LNHNV and CDR2 YYDKDF (reference sequence). CDR3 loop: CATSLDRSSYNSPLHF. The CDR3 coding sequence is TGTGCCACCAGCCTGGACAGAAGCTCCTATAATTCACCCCTCCACTTT.

V usage is TRBV7-3 and J usage is TRBJ1-1; tentative D call: TRBD1 (6 bases). CDR1 and CDR2 from the germline V gene are SGHTA and FQGTGA. V was clipped by 5 bases and J by 0 bases, with 16 bases between them. The CDR3 has 16 amino acids. The CDR3 region has the DNA TGTGCCAGCAGCGAGAGTACCGGGACAATGAACACTGAAGCTTTCTTT. It specifies CASSESTGTMNTEAFF. The full variable domain, with the rest looked up from reference TRBV7-3 and TRBJ1-1, is GAGVSQTPSNKVTEKGKYVELRCDPISGHTALYWYRQSLGQGPEFLIYFQGTGAADDSGLPNDRFFAVRPEGSVSTLKIQRTERGDSAVYLCASSESTGTMNTEAFFGQGTRLTVV.

V gene TRBV11-2 combines with J gene TRBJ1-6, with no clear D. Trimming took off 1 base at V and 0 bases at J, with 10 bases between the two ends. There are 17 residues in the CDR3. Germline V lookup: CDR1 SGHAT, CDR2 FQNNGV. In DNA form, the CDR3 reads TGTGCCAGCAGCTTAGGTCCAAAGAGCTCCTATAATTCACCCCTCCACTTT. It yields the protein CASSLGPKSSYNSPLHF.

The chain is built from TRBV10-3 and TRBJ2-3, with 8 bases lining up with TRBD2. The germline V gene has CDR1 ENHRY and CDR2 SYGVKD. CDR3 size: 16 residues. V lost 4 bases, J lost 4 bases, and 10 bases stayed unmatched. CDR3 sequence reads: CAISVGAGGFPDTQYF. The CDR3 DNA sequence: TGTGCCATCAGTGTTGGGGCGGGAGGCTTTCCAGATACGCAGTATTTT.

The CDR3 reads CSVSGAEAFF. CDR3 DNA: TGCAGCGTCTCGGGGGCTGAAGCTTTCTTT. The chain recombines TRBV29-1 with TRBJ1-1; perhaps TRBD1 as D (5 bases). The CDR3 totals 10 residues. Germline V lookup: CDR1 SQVTM, CDR2 ANQGSEA. The germline V and J ends were trimmed by 6 bases and 6 bases, with 8 bases remaining between them. The full variable domain, in which reference TRBV29-1 and TRBJ1-1 provide the parts outside the CDR3, is SAVISQKPSRDICQRGTSLTIQCQVDSQVTMMFWYRQQPGQSLTLIATANQGSEATYESGFVIDKFPISRPNLTFSTLTVSNMSPEDSSIYLCSVSGAEAFFGQGTRLTVV.

The rearrangement links TRBV4-1 to TRBJ1-2, with D hard to call. Germline assignment: CDR1 MGHRA and CDR2 YSYEKL. The CDR3 is made up of 14 amino acids. V dropped 0 bases and J dropped 5 bases, with 10 bases sitting between them. DNA of the CDR3: TGCGCCAGCAGCCAAGATGGCAACCTTTATGGCTACACCTTC. As protein: CASSQDGNLYGYTF.

This clone was counted a few times. The gene calls are TRBV30 and TRBJ2-7; possible D gene TRBD2, 7 bases. Trimming pared 5 bases from V and 2 bases from J, leaving 19 bases between. Germline lookup yields CDR1 GTSNPN and CDR2 SVGIG (reference sequence). This CDR3 is 15 amino acids long. In DNA form, the CDR3 reads TGTGCCTGGCGCACAAAGGGGGGGTACGCCTACGAGCAGTACTTC. It is translated as CAWRTKGGYAYEQYF.

The J gene is TRBJ2-1, the V gene TRBV10-3; 8 nucleotides line up with TRBD1. Germline CDR1 reads ENHRY; CDR2 reads SYGVKD. CDR3 length: 15 residues. V shed 2 bases and J 7 bases; nucleotides not matched to a gene: 7. CDR3 nucleotide sequence: TGTGCCATCAGTGAGGGGCCAGGGGGCAAGAATGAGCAGTTCTTC. Its protein is CAISEGPGGKNEQFF.

The chain links TRBV7-2 to TRBJ2-7; 8 nucleotides match TRBD2. In germline, CDR1 is SGHTA, CDR2 FQGNSA. CDR3 length: 14 residues. The trim removed 4 bases at V and 3 bases at J, leaving 5 bases unmatched. Here the CDR3 reads CASSSGLEGYEQYF. DNA for the CDR3: TGTGCCAGCAGCTCGGGACTAGAAGGCTACGAGCAGTACTTC.

V is TRBV5-1 and J is TRBJ2-5; 7 nucleotides match TRBD2. The J segment lost 2 bases and the V segment lost 5 bases, leaving 6 bases of the junction unmatched. The CDR3 has 14 residues. The germline V gene has CDR1 SGHRS and CDR2 YFSETQ. The CDR3 DNA sequence: TGCGCCAGCAGGATCCCGGGAGGTCAAGAGACCCAGTACTTC. This encodes CASRIPGGQETQYF. Drawing the rest from reference TRBV5-1 and TRBJ2-5, the complete variable domain is KAGVTQTPRYLIKTRGQQVTLSCSPISGHRSVSWYQQTPGQGLQFLFEYFSETQRNKGNFPGRFSGRQFSNSRSEMNVSTLELGDSALYLCASRIPGGQETQYFGPGTRLLVL.

The rearrangement uses TRBV6-1 and TRBJ2-1; 9 bases fit TRBD2. Germline V gene lookup returns CDR1 MNHNS and CDR2 SASEGT. V shed 4 bases, J shed 4 bases, and the junction held 5 bases outside the gene matches. The CDR3 spans 15 residues. CDR3 residues: CASSVAGVRYNEQFF. The CDR3 nucleotides read TGTGCCAGCAGTGTAGCGGGAGTAAGGTACAATGAGCAGTTCTTC.

The chain couples TRBV27 to TRBJ2-7, with a tentative D call TRBD1 (5 bases). The CDR3 spans 14 residues. Trimming removed 7 bases at V and 4 bases at J, with 17 bases between. Germline assignment: CDR1 MNHEY and CDR2 SMNVEV (reference sequence). The CDR3 DNA sequence: TGTGCCAGCACCTCGATTCGGCAGGGATACGAGCAGTACTTC. Its protein is CASTSIRQGYEQYF.

This chain connects TRBV19 to TRBJ2-6, with a weak D call TRBD1 (5 bases). The V and J ends lost 8 bases and 3 bases respectively, with 11 bases between them. Germline V CDR1 and CDR2: LNHDA, SQIVND (reference sequence). This CDR3 comprises 14 residues. The CDR3 DNA is TGTGCCAGTCGGACACAACGTGGGGCCAACGTCCTGACTTTC. Protein sequence: CASRTQRGANVLTF. Together with reference TRBV19 and TRBJ2-6, the CDR3 gives the full variable domain: DGGITQSPKYLFRKEGQNVTLSCEQNLNHDAMYWYRQDPGQGLRLIYYSQIVNDFQKGDIAEGYSVSREKKESFPLTVTSAQKNPTAFYLCASRTQRGANVLTFGAGSRLTVL.

The chain carries TRBV25-1 and TRBJ1-2, with D unresolved. Germline CDR1 and CDR2: MGHDK and SYGVNS. V lost 7 bases and J 8 bases, leaving 11 bases between the germline ends. The CDR3 is 11 amino acids. The CDR3 protein is CASTSLSGYTF. In nucleotides, the CDR3 is TGTGCCAGCACCTCCCTGTCGGGCTACACCTTC.

The rearrangement links TRBV19 to TRBJ1-2; D unresolved. The CDR3 contains 14 residues. Germline V lookup: CDR1 LNHDA, CDR2 SQIVND (reference sequence). Trimming stripped 3 bases from V and 4 bases from J, with 12 bases between. CDR3 sequence: CASSIGEAIYGYTF. In DNA, the CDR3 is TGTGCCAGTAGTATTGGGGAGGCGATCTATGGCTACACCTTC.

The CDR3 sequence: CASSLAEAGGPETQYF. In DNA form, the CDR3 reads TGCGCCAGCAGCTTGGCCGAAGCGGGGGGGCCAGAGACCCAGTACTTC. This sequence joins TRBV5-1 and TRBJ2-5; TRBD2 matches at 10 bases. Germline V gene sequence: CDR1 SGHRS, CDR2 YFSETQ. V dropped 0 bases and J dropped 4; count of bases not matched to a gene: 6. CDR3 length equals 16 residues.

J is TRBJ1-4 and V is TRBV15; D is unclear. The germline V and J ends were trimmed by 0 bases and 7 bases, with 12 bases remaining between them. Germline values: CDR1 LNHNV, CDR2 YYDKDF (reference sequence). This CDR3 is built from 15 residues. CDR3 in amino acids: CATSRDFIGGEKLFF. In DNA, the CDR3 is TGTGCCACCAGCAGAGATTTTATAGGAGGTGAAAAACTGTTTTTT.

V usage is TRBV10-1 and J usage is TRBJ1-5; possible D gene TRBD1, 5 bases. Germline V gives CDR1 WNHNN, CDR2 SYGVQD (reference sequence). Trimming took 5 bases from V and 7 from J, leaving 15 bases between them. The CDR3 covers 14 residues. Written as DNA, the CDR3 is TGCGCCAGCAGTTGGGGCGCGGGATCCCAGCCCCAGCATTTT. It codes for CASSWGAGSQPQHF.